Included here is one T cell receptor beta chain sequence, with context. The specificity of this receptor is unknown. Base qualities are missing; no much larger clone stands one base away. These data are taken from a study of OX40 agonist ivuxolimab in advanced cancers. The study in broad terms: Ivuxolimab, which targeted the costimulatory receptor OX40 (CD134), was an agonistic, fully human IgG2 monoclonal antibody. A male proportion of 82.7% and a mean age of approximately 55 years, ranging from 23 to 79, were recorded for the dose-escalation cohort. Among the roughly 50 dose-escalation patients, some 20 had hepatocellular carcinoma, some 15 melanoma, 9 renal cell carcinoma and 9 head and neck cancer. Intravenous ivuxolimab was administered to patients every 2 weeks at six dose levels: 0.01, 0.1, 0.3, 1.5, 3 and 10 mg/kg. The point of sequencing TCRbeta in the periphery was to test whether ivuxolimab changed TCR sequence diversity and drove clonal T-cell expansion. Prior anti-PD-1, anti-PD-L1 or anti-CTLA-4 therapy was permitted, and about two fifths of dose-escalation patients had received checkpoint inhibitors. The paper describes the monotherapy dose-escalation part (N = 52 patients) of the phase I trial of ivuxolimab. Partial responses were achieved by three dose-escalation patients, of whom one had hepatocellular carcinoma and two had cutaneous melanoma.

Genomic DNA was isolated from the sorted cells so that the TCRbeta CDR3 region could be sequenced. The immunoSEQ Assay was used for sequencing of TCRbeta CDR3 regions. Entries here come from immuneACCESS through TCRdb and include only in-frame sequences with V and J called. Some clones fail to appear in such tables; in the studies checked, an unresolved V gene covers under half of the shortfall, and the cause of the remainder is unknown. The sample profile shows around 100,000 clones; 70% to 90% of them were found once. Around 0.16% of the sample lies in the top ten. Patients with a history of autoimmune disease or receiving systemic immunosuppression were excluded from the trial. Peripheral blood for TCR sequencing was collected from all dose cohorts at baseline, on cycle 4 day 1, and on cycle 7 day 1. Samples came from an open-label, multicenter, first-in-human phase I dose-escalation trial of ivuxolimab. The trial enrolled adults with locally advanced or metastatic head and neck squamous cell, hepatocellular, melanoma or renal cell carcinoma. Before TCR sequencing, CD4+ and CD8+ T cells were separately sorted from peripheral blood.

Germline trimming: 0 bases from V, 4 bases from J; junction bases outside gene matches: 8. CDR1 and CDR2 were assigned from the germline V gene as SGDLS and YYNGEE. From its cysteine to its phenylalanine, the CDR3 spans 16 amino acids. The read is trimmed to its CDR3 DNA, 48 bases read in frame from base 1. General findings and caveats noted by the study authors: At doses of 0.1 to 3.0 mg/kg, clonal expansion of both CD4+ and CD8+ blood T cells was observed from baseline to week 6. In the 0.1-3.0 mg/kg groups, partial responders were among the patients with the lowest normalized peripheral clonal expansion, particularly in CD8+ T cells. Low levels of normalized T-cell clonal expansion were also seen in some patients who did not respond. After ivuxolimab, expanded clones were on average more numerous among CD8+ T cells than among CD4+ T cells. Antigen specificity was not determined for the clonally expanded peripheral T cells.

The rearrangement joined TRBV9 to TRBJ2-3, and TRBD2 matches 7 of the central bases. The sequence came from an adult with an advanced solid tumor such as melanoma, head and neck, liver or kidney cancer. Sequenced material: CD4+ or CD8+ T cells sorted from blood, taken in a trial of the OX40 agonist ivuxolimab. DNA sequence: TGTGCCAGCAGCGTAGGGGCTAGCGGTATATCAGATACGCAGTATTTT. Its protein reads: CASSVGASGISDTQYF.